This T cell receptor (beta chain) was obtained from a study of control samples from healthy donors and cancer patients. Clones were read by immunoSEQ multiplex PCR, and TCRdb kept only the in-frame ones, dropping some. Of 110,000 to 150,000 clones in the sample, about 90% were seen once. Trimming shortened V by 5 bases and J by 5 bases, and 16 bases separated the two germline ends. The CDR3 totals 14 residues. Germline V CDR1 and CDR2: SNHLY, FYNNEI. The genes are TRBV2 and TRBJ2-7; no reliable D call. The clonotype comes from a young man in good health. The sample was blood. CDR3 in amino acids: CASSKGWGGDEQYF. DNA of the CDR3: TGTGCCAGCAGTAAAGGGTGGGGTGGTGACGAGCAGTACTTC.